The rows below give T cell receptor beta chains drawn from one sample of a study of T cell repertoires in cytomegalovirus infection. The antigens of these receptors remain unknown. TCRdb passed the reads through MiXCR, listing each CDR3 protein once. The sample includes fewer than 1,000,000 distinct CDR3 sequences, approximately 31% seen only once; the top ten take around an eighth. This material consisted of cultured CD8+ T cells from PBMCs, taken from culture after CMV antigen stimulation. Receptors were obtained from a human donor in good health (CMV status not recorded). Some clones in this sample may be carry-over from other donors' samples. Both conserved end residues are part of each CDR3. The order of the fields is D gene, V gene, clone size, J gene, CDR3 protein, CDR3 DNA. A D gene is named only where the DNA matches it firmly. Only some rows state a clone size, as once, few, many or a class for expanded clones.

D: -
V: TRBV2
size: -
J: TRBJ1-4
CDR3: CASRRTAPTNEKLFF
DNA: TGTGCCAGCAGGAGGACAGCCCCAACTAATGAAAAACTGTTTTTT

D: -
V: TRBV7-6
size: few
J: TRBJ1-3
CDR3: CASSSIEPGGENTIYF
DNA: TGTGCCAGCAGCTCTATTGAGCCGGGGGGTGAAAACACCATATATTTT

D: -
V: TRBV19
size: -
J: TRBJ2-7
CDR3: CASSIPGSYEQYF
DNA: TGTGCCAGTAGTATCCCCGGGTCCTACGAGCAGTACTTC

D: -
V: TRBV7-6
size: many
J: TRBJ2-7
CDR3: CASSFGTLGPYEQYF
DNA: TGTGCCAGCAGCTTTGGGACCCTAGGCCCCTACGAGCAGTACTTC

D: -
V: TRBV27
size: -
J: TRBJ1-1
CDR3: CASSTLPGNTEAFF
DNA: TGTGCCAGCAGTACCCTCCCGGGGAACACTGAAGCTTTCTTT

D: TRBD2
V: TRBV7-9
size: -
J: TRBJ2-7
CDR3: CASSSRGGYSYEQYF
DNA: TGTGCCAGCAGCTCTCGGGGGGGTTACTCCTACGAGCAGTACTTC

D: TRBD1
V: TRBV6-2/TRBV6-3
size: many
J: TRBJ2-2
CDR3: CASSSGQGAHTGELFF
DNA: TGTGCCAGCAGTTCGGGACAGGGGGCCCACACCGGGGAGCTGTTTTTT

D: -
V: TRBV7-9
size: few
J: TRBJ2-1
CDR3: CASSPRSGRGLQATYNEQFF
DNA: TGTGCCAGCAGCCCCCGAAGTGGGAGGGGGCTGCAAGCCACCTACAATGAGCAGTTCTTC

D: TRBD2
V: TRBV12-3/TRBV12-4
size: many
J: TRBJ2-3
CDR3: CASSSTTGTSGDTQYF
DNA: TGTGCCAGCAGTTCGACGACAGGGACTAGCGGGGATACGCAGTATTTT

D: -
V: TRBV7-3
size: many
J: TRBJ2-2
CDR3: CASSFLSSGTEELFF
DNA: TGTGCCAGCAGCTTTCTGAGTTCGGGGACCGAGGAGCTGTTTTTT

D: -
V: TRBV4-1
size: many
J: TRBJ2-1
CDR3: CASSQPYNEQFF
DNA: TGTGCCAGCAGCCAACCATACAATGAGCAGTTCTTC

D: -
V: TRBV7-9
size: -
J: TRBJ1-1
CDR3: CASSFEVNTEAFF
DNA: TGTGCCAGCAGCTTTGAAGTGAACACTGAAGCTTTCTTT

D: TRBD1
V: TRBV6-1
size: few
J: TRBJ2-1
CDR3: CASSWGTGEHEQFF
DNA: TGTGCCAGCAGCTGGGGGACAGGGGAGCATGAGCAGTTCTTC

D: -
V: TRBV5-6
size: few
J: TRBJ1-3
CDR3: CASSWGTAGNTIYF
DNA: TGTGCCAGCAGCTGGGGGACCGCCGGAAACACCATATATTTT

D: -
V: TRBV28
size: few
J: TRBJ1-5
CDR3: CASRNEGGEWDQPQHF
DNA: TGTGCCAGCCGAAACGAGGGAGGGGAATGGGATCAGCCCCAGCATTTT

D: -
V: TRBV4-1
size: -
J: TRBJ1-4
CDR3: CASSLILGEKLFF
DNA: TGCGCCAGCAGCCTTATATTAGGTGAAAAACTGTTTTTT

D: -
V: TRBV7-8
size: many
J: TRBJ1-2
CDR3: CASSFFLREFSDNYGYTF
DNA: TGTGCCAGCAGCTTCTTCCTTAGGGAATTTTCGGATAACTATGGCTACACCTTC

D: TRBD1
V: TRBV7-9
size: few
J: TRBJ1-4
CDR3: CASRGTGLNEKLFF
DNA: TGTGCCAGCAGGGGGACAGGGCTTAATGAAAAACTGTTTTTT

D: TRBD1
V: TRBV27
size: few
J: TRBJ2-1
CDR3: CANSSWTGGAYNEQFF
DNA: TGTGCCAACAGTTCCTGGACAGGGGGCGCCTACAATGAGCAGTTCTTC

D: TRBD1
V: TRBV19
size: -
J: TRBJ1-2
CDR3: CASTPGTGPYGYTF
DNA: TGTGCCAGTACCCCCGGGACAGGACCCTATGGCTACACCTTC

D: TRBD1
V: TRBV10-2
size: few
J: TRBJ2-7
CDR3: CASSEPTVRTGGMYEQYF
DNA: TGCGCCAGCAGTGAGCCCACCGTCCGGACAGGCGGAATGTACGAGCAGTACTTC

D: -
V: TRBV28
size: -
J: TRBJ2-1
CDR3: CASSSGGRGAIVWGTHIDEQFF
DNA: TGTGCCAGCAGTTCCGGGGGCCGGGGGGCGATAGTATGGGGCACCCACATCGATGAGCAGTTCTTC

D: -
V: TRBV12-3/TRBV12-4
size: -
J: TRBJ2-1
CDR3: CASSRVGRGDNEQFF
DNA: TGTGCCAGCAGCCGGGTGGGGCGGGGCGACAATGAGCAGTTCTTC

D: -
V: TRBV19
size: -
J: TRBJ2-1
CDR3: CASSIEKDSFNEQFF
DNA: TGTGCCAGTAGTATCGAAAAGGACTCTTTCAATGAGCAGTTCTTC

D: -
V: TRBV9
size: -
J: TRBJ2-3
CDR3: CASSVKVTDTQYF
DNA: TGTGCCAGCAGCGTAAAGGTCACAGATACGCAGTATTTT

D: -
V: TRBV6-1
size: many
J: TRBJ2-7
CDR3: CASSIGDGPLSEQYF
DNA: TGTGCCAGCAGTATCGGGGACGGACCCCTCTCCGAGCAGTACTTC

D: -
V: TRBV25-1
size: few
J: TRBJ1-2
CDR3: CASSDWDGDYGYTF
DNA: TGTGCCAGCAGCGATTGGGACGGGGACTATGGCTACACCTTC

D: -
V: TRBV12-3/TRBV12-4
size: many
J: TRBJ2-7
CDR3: CASSFGDYEQYF
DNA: TGTGCCAGCAGTTTTGGAGACTACGAGCAGTACTTC

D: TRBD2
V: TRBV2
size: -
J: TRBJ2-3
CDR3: CASLYSGGPTDTQYF
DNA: TGTGCCAGCCTTTATAGCGGGGGGCCCACAGATACGCAGTATTTT

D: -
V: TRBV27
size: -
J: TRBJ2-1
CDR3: CASNRQGGYNEQFF
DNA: TGTGCCAGCAATAGACAGGGAGGGTACAATGAGCAGTTCTTC

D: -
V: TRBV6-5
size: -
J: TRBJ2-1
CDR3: CASSWVSSNEQFF
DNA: TGTGCCAGCAGTTGGGTTTCCAGCAATGAGCAGTTCTTC

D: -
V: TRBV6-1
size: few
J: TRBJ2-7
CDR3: CATEAYEQYF
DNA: TGTGCCACCGAGGCCTACGAGCAGTACTTC

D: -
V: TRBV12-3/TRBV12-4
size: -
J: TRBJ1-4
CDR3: CASSPIGDNEKLFF
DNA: TGTGCCAGCAGTCCGATAGGGGATAATGAAAAACTGTTTTTT

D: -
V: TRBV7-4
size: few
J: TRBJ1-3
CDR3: CASYKLGSGNTIYF
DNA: TGTGCCAGCTACAAGCTAGGGTCGGGAAACACCATATATTTT

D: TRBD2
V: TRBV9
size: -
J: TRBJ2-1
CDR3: CASSPSGGHNNEQFF
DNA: TGTGCCAGCAGCCCTAGCGGGGGGCACAACAATGAGCAGTTCTTC

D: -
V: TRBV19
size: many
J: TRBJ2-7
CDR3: CASSIFAGAGDEQYF
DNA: TGTGCCAGTAGTATCTTCGCAGGGGCGGGGGACGAGCAGTACTTC

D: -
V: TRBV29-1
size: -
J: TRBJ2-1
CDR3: CSVEGENRQFF
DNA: TGCAGCGTTGAGGGTGAGAATCGGCAGTTCTTC

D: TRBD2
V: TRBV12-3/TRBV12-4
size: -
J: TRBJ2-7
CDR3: CASSRPGLAGHEQYF
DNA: TGTGCCAGCAGTCGGCCGGGACTAGCGGGCCACGAGCAGTACTTC

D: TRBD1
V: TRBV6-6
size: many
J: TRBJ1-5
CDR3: CASNHRGSNQPQHF
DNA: TGTGCCAGCAATCACAGGGGTAGCAATCAGCCCCAGCATTTT

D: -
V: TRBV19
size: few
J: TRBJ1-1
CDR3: CASSMSGNTEAFF
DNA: TGTGCCAGTAGTATGAGCGGGAACACTGAAGCTTTCTTT

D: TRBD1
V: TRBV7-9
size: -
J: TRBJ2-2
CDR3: CANSPGTGLLTGELFF
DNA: TGTGCCAACAGCCCCGGGACAGGGCTGCTCACCGGGGAGCTGTTTTTT

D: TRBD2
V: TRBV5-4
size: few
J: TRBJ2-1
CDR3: CASSPLGLAGLYNEQFF
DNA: TGTGCCAGCAGCCCGCTGGGTCTAGCGGGGCTTTACAATGAGCAGTTCTTC

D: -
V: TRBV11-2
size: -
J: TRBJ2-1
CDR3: CASSTGGEEPSYNEQFF
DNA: TGTGCCAGCAGCACCGGAGGTGAGGAGCCCTCCTACAATGAGCAGTTCTTC

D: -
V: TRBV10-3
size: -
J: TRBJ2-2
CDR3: CAISEAGELFF
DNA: TGTGCCATCAGTGAGGCCGGGGAGCTGTTTTTT

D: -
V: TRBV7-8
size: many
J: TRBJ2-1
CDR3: CASSLLLVGFKNEQFF
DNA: TGTGCCAGCAGCTTGTTATTGGTAGGGTTTAAGAATGAGCAGTTCTTC

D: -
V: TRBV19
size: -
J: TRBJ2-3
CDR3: CASTSPGLPGDTQYF
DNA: TGTGCCAGTACCTCACCTGGACTGCCTGGGGATACGCAGTATTTT